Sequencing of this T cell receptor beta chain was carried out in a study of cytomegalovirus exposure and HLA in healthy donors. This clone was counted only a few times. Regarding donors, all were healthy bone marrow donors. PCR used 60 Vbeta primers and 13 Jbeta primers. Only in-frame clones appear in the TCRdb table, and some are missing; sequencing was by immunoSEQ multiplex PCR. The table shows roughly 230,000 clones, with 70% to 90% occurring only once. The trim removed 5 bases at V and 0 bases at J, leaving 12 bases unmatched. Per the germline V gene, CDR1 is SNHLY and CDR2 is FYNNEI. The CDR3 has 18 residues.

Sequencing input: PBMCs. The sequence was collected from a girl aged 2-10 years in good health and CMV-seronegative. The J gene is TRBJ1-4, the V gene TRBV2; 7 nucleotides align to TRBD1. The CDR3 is CASSSTGVGPATNEKLFF. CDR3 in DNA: TGTGCCAGCAGTTCTACAGGGGTCGGACCTGCAACTAATGAAAAACTGTTTTTT.